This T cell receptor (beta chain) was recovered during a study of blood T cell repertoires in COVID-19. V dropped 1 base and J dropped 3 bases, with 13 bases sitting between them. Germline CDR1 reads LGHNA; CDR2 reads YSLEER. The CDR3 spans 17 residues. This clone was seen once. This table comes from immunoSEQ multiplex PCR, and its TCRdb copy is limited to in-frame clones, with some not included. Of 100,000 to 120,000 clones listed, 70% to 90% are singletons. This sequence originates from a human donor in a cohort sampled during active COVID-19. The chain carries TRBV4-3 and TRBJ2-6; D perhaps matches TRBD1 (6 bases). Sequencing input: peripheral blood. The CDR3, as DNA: TGCGCCAGCAGCCAAGTACAGGGTTGGAGTGGGGCCAACGTCCTGACTTTC. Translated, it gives CASSQVQGWSGANVLTF.